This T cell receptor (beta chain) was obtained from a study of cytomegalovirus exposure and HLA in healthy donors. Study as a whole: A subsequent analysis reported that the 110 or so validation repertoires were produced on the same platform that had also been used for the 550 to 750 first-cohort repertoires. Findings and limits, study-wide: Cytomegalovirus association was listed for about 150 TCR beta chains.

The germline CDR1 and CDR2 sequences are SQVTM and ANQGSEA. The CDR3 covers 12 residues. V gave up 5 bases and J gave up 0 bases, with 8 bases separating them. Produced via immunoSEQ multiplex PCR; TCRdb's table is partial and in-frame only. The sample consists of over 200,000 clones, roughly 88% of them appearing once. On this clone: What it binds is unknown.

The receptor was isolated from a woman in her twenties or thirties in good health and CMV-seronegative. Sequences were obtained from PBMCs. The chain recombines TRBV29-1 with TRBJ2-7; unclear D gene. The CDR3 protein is CSVSLSSYEQYF. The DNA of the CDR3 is TGCAGCGTTAGTCTCAGCTCCTACGAGCAGTACTTC.